Listed below are T cell receptor beta chains from one sample, sequenced in a study of T-cell reconstitution after alpha-beta-depleted transplantation in children. Each CDR3 protein gets one entry after TCRdb re-called the PCR reads with MiXCR. The table lists some 500,000 distinct CDR3 sequences, around 16% of them singletons. Sequences were derived from PBMCs from the stem cell graft donor, sampled from the stem cell graft. The receptors originated from a human donor who donated a stem cell graft to a child with acute lymphoblastic leukemia. The CDR3 runs from the conserved cysteine through the conserved F or W. A D gene is named only where the DNA matches it firmly. The size field is filled for only some rows; it gives once, few, many or a size class.

v_call	j_call	clone_size	d_call	cdr3_aa	cdr3_nt
TRBV20-1	TRBJ2-7	few	TRBD2	CSASAGTSGYEQYF	TGCAGTGCTAGTGCCGGGACTAGCGGCTACGAGCAGTACTTC
TRBV6-1	TRBJ2-7	many	TRBD1	CASRSGTGSYEQYF	TGTGCCAGCAGATCCGGGACAGGGTCATACGAGCAGTACTTC
TRBV5-5	TRBJ1-2	NA	NA	CASSLYEETHGYTF	TGTGCCAGCAGCCTCTACGAGGAAACCCATGGCTACACCTTC
TRBV10-2	TRBJ2-2	few	NA	CATHTMTGELFF	TGCGCCACCCACACAATGACCGGGGAGCTGTTTTTT
TRBV12-3/TRBV12-4	TRBJ2-5	few	NA	CASSLGLSPRGETQYF	TGTGCCAGCAGTTTAGGATTGTCCCCAAGAGGAGAGACCCAGTACTTC
TRBV20-1	TRBJ2-1	NA	NA	CSARVTGLVNEQFF	TGCAGTGCTAGAGTGACCGGGTTGGTCAATGAGCAGTTCTTC
TRBV7-6	TRBJ2-7	NA	NA	CASSHTLREQYF	TGTGCCAGCAGCCACACCCTACGGGAGCAGTACTTC
TRBV20-1	TRBJ1-2	NA	NA	CSARDSPVNYGYTF	TGCAGTGCTAGAGACTCCCCGGTGAACTATGGCTACACCTTC
TRBV4-1	TRBJ2-5	few	TRBD2	CASSQDSGGLSSTQYF	TGCGCCAGCAGCCAAGATAGCGGGGGACTTTCATCCACCCAGTACTTC
TRBV29-1	TRBJ2-5	NA	TRBD2	CSVEAGGRGETQYF	TGCAGCGTTGAAGCGGGAGGGCGGGGAGAGACCCAGTACTTC
TRBV6-5	TRBJ2-2	many	NA	CASSYTTSTTGELFF	TGTGCCAGCAGTTACACTACTAGCACCACCGGGGAGCTGTTTTTT
TRBV5-1	TRBJ2-7	few	TRBD2	CASSLFASGNEQYF	TGCGCCAGCAGCTTGTTTGCTAGCGGGAACGAGCAGTACTTC
TRBV14	TRBJ2-5	few	TRBD2	CASSQEGTGTSFETQYF	TGTGCCAGCAGCCAGGAGGGGACCGGGACTAGCTTTGAGACCCAGTACTTC
TRBV5-6	TRBJ2-7	few	TRBD2	CASSLDRLAGILYEQYF	TGTGCCAGCAGCTTGGACAGGCTAGCGGGAATTCTCTACGAGCAGTACTTC
TRBV7-9	TRBJ2-5	NA	NA	CASSRFGPGQETQYF	TGTGCCAGCAGCAGGTTTGGGCCCGGACAAGAGACCCAGTACTTC
TRBV25-1	TRBJ1-1	NA	NA	CASSQETGNTEAFF	TGTGCCAGCAGCCAAGAGACAGGGAACACTGAAGCTTTCTTT
TRBV20-1	TRBJ2-1	few	NA	CSARLRAAYNEQFF	TGCAGTGCTAGACTCCGGGCCGCCTACAATGAGCAGTTCTTC
TRBV4-2	TRBJ2-2	few	TRBD2	CASSRQRESPGELFF	TGTGCCAGCAGCCGCCAGCGGGAGAGCCCCGGGGAGCTGTTTTTT
TRBV5-1	TRBJ2-7	few	NA	CASSLEWVSYEQYF	TGCGCCAGCAGCTTGGAATGGGTATCCTACGAGCAGTACTTC
TRBV5-1	TRBJ2-1	NA	NA	CASSLVSGPINEQFF	TGCGCCAGCAGCTTGGTAAGCGGGCCGATCAATGAGCAGTTCTTC
TRBV25-1	TRBJ2-1	few	NA	CASSGEDEQFF	TGTGCCAGCAGTGGCGAGGATGAGCAGTTCTTC
TRBV20-1	TRBJ2-5	NA	NA	CSARGGVVETQYF	TGCAGTGCTAGAGGGGGGGTCGTAGAGACCCAGTACTTC
TRBV20-1	TRBJ2-6	NA	NA	CSARSQNLISGANVLTF	TGCAGTGCTAGGAGCCAGAACCTAATCTCTGGGGCCAACGTCCTGACTTTC
TRBV2	TRBJ2-1	NA	TRBD1	CASSEIPWDRYNEQFF	TGTGCCAGCAGTGAAATCCCCTGGGACAGATACAATGAGCAGTTCTTC
TRBV7-9	TRBJ2-2	few	NA	CASSLEVARGTGELFF	TGTGCCAGCAGCTTAGAGGTCGCACGGGGCACCGGGGAGCTGTTTTTT
TRBV29-1	TRBJ2-3	NA	TRBD2	CSVDISGRAPYTQYF	TGCAGCGTTGATATAAGCGGGAGGGCGCCTTATACGCAGTATTTT
TRBV18	TRBJ2-5	NA	TRBD1	CASSRGQGRQETQYF	TGTGCCAGCTCACGAGGACAGGGTCGCCAAGAGACCCAGTACTTC
TRBV4-2	TRBJ2-1	few	NA	CASSQDTVIAANSYNEQFF	TGTGCCAGCAGCCAAGATACGGTAATAGCGGCTAACTCCTACAATGAGCAGTTCTTC
TRBV10-1	TRBJ2-2	NA	NA	CASSVGWTGELFF	TGCGCCAGCAGTGTGGGTTGGACCGGGGAGCTGTTTTTT
TRBV18	TRBJ2-5	NA	NA	CASSPQPDGAQETQYF	TGTGCCAGCTCACCACAGCCGGACGGGGCCCAAGAGACCCAGTACTTC
TRBV6-5	TRBJ2-7	few	TRBD2	CASSYISAGGGYEQYF	TGTGCCAGCAGTTACATATCAGCGGGAGGAGGATACGAGCAGTACTTC
TRBV20-1	TRBJ2-1	NA	NA	CSAQLYPKRGEQFF	TGCAGTGCCCAGCTATACCCAAAGCGCGGTGAGCAGTTCTTC
TRBV20-1	TRBJ1-1	NA	NA	CSAHRTETEAFF	TGCAGTGCTCACCGGACAGAAACTGAAGCTTTCTTT
TRBV5-1	TRBJ1-4	NA	TRBD1	CASSPDRDAEKLFF	TGCGCCAGCAGCCCGGACAGGGATGCTGAAAAACTGTTTTTT
TRBV15	TRBJ2-1	NA	TRBD2	CATSSRFRGRGYNEQFF	TGTGCCACCAGCAGCCGATTTCGCGGGAGGGGTTACAATGAGCAGTTCTTC
TRBV7-6	TRBJ1-5	NA	TRBD1	CASTAGTESNQPQHF	TGTGCCAGCACGGCCGGGACAGAAAGCAATCAGCCCCAGCATTTT
TRBV27	TRBJ1-1	few	NA	CASSSDPFLPGVNTEAFF	TGTGCCAGCAGTTCCGATCCCTTTTTACCGGGGGTGAACACTGAAGCTTTCTTT
TRBV2	TRBJ1-6	NA	TRBD1	CASNGQGAVSNSPLHF	TGTGCCAGCAATGGACAGGGGGCCGTTAGTAATTCACCCCTCCACTTT
TRBV20-1	TRBJ2-7	NA	TRBD1	CSATYRDRNYEQYF	TGCAGTGCTACATACAGGGACAGGAACTACGAGCAGTACTTC
TRBV6-2/TRBV6-3	TRBJ2-1	NA	NA	CASSLVGGRSSYNEQFF	TGTGCCAGCAGTCTTGTAGGGGGGAGGAGCTCCTACAATGAGCAGTTCTTC
TRBV2	TRBJ2-1	NA	NA	CASSGGGGVGYNEQFF	TGTGCCAGCAGCGGAGGAGGGGGCGTTGGATACAATGAGCAGTTCTTC
TRBV12-3/TRBV12-4	TRBJ2-5	NA	NA	CASSFGPGAFGGWTQYF	TGTGCCAGCAGTTTCGGCCCGGGGGCCTTCGGAGGATGGACCCAGTACTTC
TRBV18	TRBJ1-5	NA	NA	CASSRGTLSNQPQHF	TGTGCCAGCTCACGGGGGACCCTTAGCAATCAGCCCCAGCATTTT
TRBV4-1	TRBJ2-2	NA	NA	CASSQRPGDTGELFF	TGCGCCAGCAGCCAAAGGCCTGGGGACACCGGGGAGCTGTTTTTT
TRBV5-1	TRBJ2-5	few	NA	CASSLDSSQETQYF	TGCGCCAGCAGCTTAGACAGTTCCCAAGAGACCCAGTACTTC
TRBV10-2	TRBJ1-1	NA	NA	CASSEWRLNTEAFF	TGCGCCAGCAGTGAGTGGAGGTTGAACACTGAAGCTTTCTTT
TRBV3-1	TRBJ2-7	NA	TRBD2	CASSQHGLAGAPHEQYF	TGTGCCAGCAGCCAGCATGGACTAGCGGGAGCCCCCCACGAGCAGTACTTC
TRBV28	TRBJ2-3	few	TRBD2	CASSLLYSGRGTDTQYF	TGTGCCAGCAGTTTACTCTATAGCGGGAGGGGCACAGATACGCAGTATTTT
TRBV5-1	TRBJ1-5	few	TRBD1	CASSLTGRGTGDQPQHF	TGCGCCAGCAGCTTAACCGGCCGTGGGACAGGTGATCAGCCCCAGCATTTT
TRBV12-3/TRBV12-4	TRBJ2-1	few	NA	CASSRPNEQFF	TGTGCCAGCAGTCGGCCCAATGAGCAGTTCTTC